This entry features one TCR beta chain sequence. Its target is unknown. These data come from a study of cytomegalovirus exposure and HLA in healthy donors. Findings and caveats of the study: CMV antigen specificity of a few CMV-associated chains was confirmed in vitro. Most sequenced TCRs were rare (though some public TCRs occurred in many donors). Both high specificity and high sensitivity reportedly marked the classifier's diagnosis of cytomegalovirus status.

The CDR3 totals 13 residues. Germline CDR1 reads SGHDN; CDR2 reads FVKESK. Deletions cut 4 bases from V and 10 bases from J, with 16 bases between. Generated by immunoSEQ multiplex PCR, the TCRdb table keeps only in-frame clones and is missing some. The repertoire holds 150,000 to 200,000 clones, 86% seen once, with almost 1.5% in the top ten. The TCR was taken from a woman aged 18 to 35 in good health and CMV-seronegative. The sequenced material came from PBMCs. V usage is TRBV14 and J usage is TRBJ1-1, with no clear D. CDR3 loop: CASSRQRVHGAFF. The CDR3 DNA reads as TGTGCCAGCAGCCGTCAGAGGGTCCACGGAGCTTTCTTT. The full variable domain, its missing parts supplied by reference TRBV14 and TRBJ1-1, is EAGVTQFPSHSVIEKGQTVTLRCDPISGHDNLYWYRRVMGKEIKFLLHFVKESKQDESGMPNNRFLAERTGGTYSTLKVQPAELEDSGVYFCASSRQRVHGAFFGQGTRLTVV.